This is a list of T cell receptor beta chains from one sample in a study of identical twins. TCRdb analysed the 5' RACE reads with MiXCR anew, one entry per CDR3 protein. The sample holds more than 200,000 distinct CDR3 sequences; roughly a tenth are singletons and the top ten take approximately 5.1%. The sequenced material came from memory (CD45RO+) T cells sorted from blood. These receptors were obtained from a woman between 18 and 29 years old in good health. Both conserved end residues are part of each CDR3. D genes are given only for firm matches. A row's size may be missing; if present it is once, few, many or a size class.

j_call: TRBJ1-1
d_call: .
cdr3_length: 14
v_call: TRBV5-1
clone_size: many
cdr3_aa: CASSLASLNTEAFF
cdr3_nt: TGCGCCAGCAGCTTGGCCAGCCTGAACACTGAAGCTTTCTTT

j_call: TRBJ2-3
d_call: TRBD2
cdr3_length: 15
v_call: TRBV18
clone_size: few
cdr3_aa: CASSPTGGSPDTQYF
cdr3_nt: TGTGCCAGCTCACCAACGGGAGGGTCGCCAGATACGCAGTATTTT

j_call: TRBJ1-2
d_call: TRBD1
cdr3_length: 15
v_call: TRBV27
clone_size: many
cdr3_aa: CASSSPATGSYGYTF
cdr3_nt: TGTGCCAGCAGTTCCCCGGCGACAGGGTCCTATGGCTACACCTTC

j_call: TRBJ2-3
d_call: TRBD1
cdr3_length: 15
v_call: TRBV5-6
clone_size: few
cdr3_aa: CASSLGGQGVDTQYF
cdr3_nt: TGTGCCAGCAGCCTCGGGGGACAGGGGGTAGATACGCAGTATTTT

j_call: TRBJ2-1
d_call: .
cdr3_length: 15
v_call: TRBV5-1
clone_size: many
cdr3_aa: CASSRTGTYGNEQFF
cdr3_nt: TGCGCCAGCAGCAGAACCGGGACCTACGGCAATGAGCAGTTCTTC

j_call: TRBJ1-5
d_call: TRBD1
cdr3_length: 15
v_call: TRBV18
clone_size: .
cdr3_aa: CASSPGQGIGQPQHF
cdr3_nt: TGTGCCAGCTCACCAGGACAGGGAATAGGTCAGCCCCAGCATTTT

j_call: TRBJ2-7
d_call: .
cdr3_length: 15
v_call: TRBV5-5
clone_size: few
cdr3_aa: CASRPALQATYEQYF
cdr3_nt: TGTGCCAGCAGACCCGCCTTACAGGCGACCTACGAGCAGTACTTC

j_call: TRBJ2-3
d_call: .
cdr3_length: 14
v_call: TRBV9
clone_size: .
cdr3_aa: CASSVSTGPNTQYF
cdr3_nt: TGTGCCAGCAGCGTATCGACAGGACCTAATACGCAGTATTTT

j_call: TRBJ2-7
d_call: .
cdr3_length: 14
v_call: TRBV20-1
clone_size: few
cdr3_aa: CSVGAPPQTYEQYF
cdr3_nt: TGCAGTGTTGGGGCCCCTCCACAAACCTACGAGCAGTACTTC

j_call: TRBJ1-3
d_call: .
cdr3_length: 11
v_call: TRBV12-3/TRBV12-4
clone_size: many
cdr3_aa: CASSLGNTIYF
cdr3_nt: TGTGCCAGCAGCCTGGGAAACACCATATATTTT

j_call: TRBJ2-7
d_call: .
cdr3_length: 14
v_call: TRBV10-3
clone_size: many
cdr3_aa: CATGGLGTQYEQYF
cdr3_nt: TGTGCCACAGGAGGGTTGGGGACACAGTACGAGCAGTACTTC

j_call: TRBJ1-6
d_call: TRBD1
cdr3_length: 13
v_call: TRBV19
clone_size: many
cdr3_aa: CASTGTGSSPLHF
cdr3_nt: TGTGCCAGTACGGGGACAGGGAGTTCACCCCTCCACTTT

j_call: TRBJ1-6
d_call: .
cdr3_length: 13
v_call: TRBV6-1
clone_size: .
cdr3_aa: CASSTNRDSPPHF
cdr3_nt: TGTGCCAGCAGTACAAACAGGGATTCACCCCCCCACTTT

j_call: TRBJ1-6
d_call: .
cdr3_length: 16
v_call: TRBV12-3/TRBV12-4
clone_size: few
cdr3_aa: CASSLNGGGYNSPLHF
cdr3_nt: TGTGCCAGCAGTTTAAATGGGGGGGGGTATAATTCACCCCTCCACTTT

j_call: TRBJ1-1
d_call: .
cdr3_length: 13
v_call: TRBV10-1
clone_size: few
cdr3_aa: CASSGGGLAEAFF
cdr3_nt: TGCGCCAGCAGTGGAGGGGGTCTTGCTGAAGCTTTCTTT

j_call: TRBJ1-1
d_call: .
cdr3_length: 8
v_call: TRBV5-5
clone_size: .
cdr3_aa: CATNKAFF
cdr3_nt: TGTGCCACCAATAAAGCTTTCTTT

j_call: TRBJ1-5
d_call: .
cdr3_length: 12
v_call: TRBV12-3/TRBV12-4
clone_size: many
cdr3_aa: CASSPLDQPQHF
cdr3_nt: TGTGCCAGCAGCCCTTTAGATCAGCCCCAGCATTTT

j_call: TRBJ2-1
d_call: .
cdr3_length: 15
v_call: TRBV10-3
clone_size: few
cdr3_aa: CAISEQTPIYNEQFF
cdr3_nt: TGTGCCATCAGTGAACAGACCCCGATTTACAATGAGCAGTTCTTC

j_call: TRBJ2-1
d_call: TRBD2
cdr3_length: 14
v_call: TRBV2
clone_size: .
cdr3_aa: CASVPSGRGDEQFF
cdr3_nt: TGTGCCAGCGTGCCTAGCGGGAGAGGGGATGAGCAGTTCTTC

j_call: TRBJ1-2
d_call: TRBD1
cdr3_length: 14
v_call: TRBV7-9
clone_size: few
cdr3_aa: CASSPDRGVNGYTF
cdr3_nt: TGTGCCAGCAGCCCGGACAGGGGAGTAAATGGCTACACCTTC

j_call: TRBJ2-7
d_call: TRBD2
cdr3_length: 15
v_call: TRBV5-6
clone_size: .
cdr3_aa: CASSRLIAGLYEQYF
cdr3_nt: TGTGCCAGCAGCCGATTAATAGCGGGTTTGTACGAGCAGTACTTC

j_call: TRBJ2-7
d_call: .
cdr3_length: 13
v_call: TRBV4-1
clone_size: .
cdr3_aa: CASSRTGKGEQYF
cdr3_nt: TGCGCCAGCAGCCGAACAGGGAAAGGCGAGCAGTACTTC

j_call: TRBJ2-7
d_call: TRBD1
cdr3_length: 14
v_call: TRBV5-1
clone_size: few
cdr3_aa: CASSLRQGLDEQYF
cdr3_nt: TGCGCCAGCAGCCTCAGACAGGGTCTGGACGAGCAGTACTTC

j_call: TRBJ2-1
d_call: .
cdr3_length: 16
v_call: TRBV10-2
clone_size: few
cdr3_aa: CASSKRQGVMVNEQFF
cdr3_nt: TGCGCCAGCAGTAAGAGGCAGGGAGTGATGGTCAATGAGCAGTTCTTC

j_call: TRBJ2-7
d_call: .
cdr3_length: 11
v_call: TRBV5-1
clone_size: few
cdr3_aa: CASSLHNEQYF
cdr3_nt: TGCGCCAGCAGCTTGCATAACGAGCAGTACTTC

j_call: TRBJ1-1
d_call: .
cdr3_length: 13
v_call: TRBV20-1
clone_size: few
cdr3_aa: CSASPDRIAEAFF
cdr3_nt: TGCAGTGCTTCCCCAGACCGGATTGCTGAAGCTTTCTTT

j_call: TRBJ2-1
d_call: TRBD2
cdr3_length: 14
v_call: TRBV7-2
clone_size: few
cdr3_aa: CASSPPPSGTRLFF
cdr3_nt: TGTGCCAGCAGCCCTCCCCCCTCCGGGACTAGACTGTTCTTC

j_call: TRBJ1-6
d_call: TRBD1
cdr3_length: 16
v_call: TRBV6-5
clone_size: .
cdr3_aa: CASSYLDRRIRSPLHF
cdr3_nt: TGTGCCAGCAGTTACTTGGACAGGAGAATAAGGTCACCCCTCCACTTT

j_call: TRBJ1-2
d_call: TRBD1
cdr3_length: 15
v_call: TRBV30
clone_size: many
cdr3_aa: CAWSPRDRPNYGYTF
cdr3_nt: TGTGCCTGGAGTCCCAGGGACAGACCTAACTATGGCTACACCTTC

j_call: TRBJ2-1
d_call: TRBD1
cdr3_length: 15
v_call: TRBV5-1
clone_size: .
cdr3_aa: CASSLAGQGNNEQFF
cdr3_nt: TGCGCCAGCAGCTTGGCAGGACAGGGGAACAATGAGCAGTTCTTC

j_call: TRBJ1-2
d_call: .
cdr3_length: 14
v_call: TRBV12-3/TRBV12-4
clone_size: many
cdr3_aa: CASSKTQRNYGYTF
cdr3_nt: TGTGCCAGCAGTAAAACACAGCGAAACTATGGCTACACCTTC

j_call: TRBJ1-1
d_call: .
cdr3_length: 15
v_call: TRBV10-3
clone_size: many
cdr3_aa: CAISESVRSNTEAFF
cdr3_nt: TGTGCCATCAGTGAGTCGGTGAGGTCGAACACTGAAGCTTTCTTT

j_call: TRBJ2-7
d_call: .
cdr3_length: 16
v_call: TRBV3-1
clone_size: few
cdr3_aa: CASSRTRLTAFYEQYF
cdr3_nt: TGTGCCAGCAGCCGCACCAGACTGACAGCCTTCTACGAGCAGTACTTC

j_call: TRBJ2-5
d_call: TRBD2
cdr3_length: 18
v_call: TRBV4-1
clone_size: .
cdr3_aa: CASSQETSGGNRRETKYF
cdr3_nt: TGCGCCAGCAGCCAAGAGACTAGCGGGGGTAATAGACGAGAGACCAAGTACTTC

j_call: TRBJ1-2
d_call: TRBD1
cdr3_length: 14
v_call: TRBV6-2/TRBV6-3
clone_size: few
cdr3_aa: CASSYSDRTYGYTF
cdr3_nt: TGTGCCAGCAGTTACTCGGACAGGACTTATGGCTACACCTTC

j_call: TRBJ2-3
d_call: .
cdr3_length: 14
v_call: TRBV12-3/TRBV12-4
clone_size: few
cdr3_aa: CATNARHSTDTQYF
cdr3_nt: TGTGCCACCAACGCCCGACACAGCACAGATACGCAGTATTTT

j_call: TRBJ2-1
d_call: TRBD2
cdr3_length: 15
v_call: TRBV10-2
clone_size: many
cdr3_aa: CAIGGFSSGSNEQFF
cdr3_nt: TGCGCCATCGGGGGCTTCAGTAGCGGGAGTAATGAGCAGTTCTTC

j_call: TRBJ2-5
d_call: .
cdr3_length: 11
v_call: TRBV20-1
clone_size: .
cdr3_aa: CSAAGEGTQYF
cdr3_nt: TGCAGTGCAGCGGGCGAGGGGACCCAGTACTTC

j_call: TRBJ2-6
d_call: .
cdr3_length: 14
v_call: TRBV7-8
clone_size: .
cdr3_aa: CASSLGGGANVLTF
cdr3_nt: TGTGCCAGCAGCTTAGGGGGTGGGGCCAACGTCCTGACTTTC

j_call: TRBJ2-1
d_call: .
cdr3_length: 13
v_call: TRBV27
clone_size: few
cdr3_aa: CASRSRARDEQFF
cdr3_nt: TGTGCCAGCCGGAGTAGGGCGAGGGATGAGCAGTTCTTC